Following are 18 T cell receptor beta chains from one sample sequenced in a study of cytomegalovirus exposure and HLA in healthy donors. Amplification used 60 Vbeta primers and 13 Jbeta primers. Assay used: immunoSEQ multiplex PCR; TCRdb lists only in-frame clones, some missing. Of 100,000 or so clones in the sample, 85% to 90% were seen once. Input material: PBMCs. The source is a man aged 30-40 years in good health and CMV-seronegative.

The chain uses TRBV19 and TRBJ2-7; D is unclear. The CDR3 extends over 15 amino acids. Trimming took 5 bases from V and 4 from J, leaving 18 bases between them. The V gene's germline CDR1 is LNHDA and CDR2 SQIVND (reference sequence). The DNA for the CDR3 is TGTGCCAGTAGTTGGGCCTCCTCCTCCTCTTACGAGCAGTACTTC. Translated: CASSWASSSSYEQYF. Looking up the rest from reference TRBV19 and TRBJ2-7 gives the full variable domain: DGGITQSPKYLFRKEGQNVTLSCEQNLNHDAMYWYRQDPGQGLRLIYYSQIVNDFQKGDIAEGYSVSREKKESFPLTVTSAQKNPTAFYLCASSWASSSSYEQYFGPGTRLTVT.

This CDR3 reads CASSPERGWPIYEQYF. CDR3 in DNA: TGCGCCAGCAGCCCAGAAAGGGGGTGGCCAATCTACGAGCAGTACTTC. The chain employs TRBV5-1 and TRBJ2-7; D might be TRBD1 (6 bases). The germline V gene encodes CDR1 SGHRS and CDR2 YFSETQ. This CDR3 region has 16 residues. V was trimmed by 4 bases and J by 3 bases, leaving 20 bases between them.

The J gene is TRBJ1-2, the V gene TRBV6-5, with a tentative D call TRBD1 (6 bases). V was cut by 6 bases and J by 8 bases, with 22 bases left in between. The CDR3 runs to 15 residues. Germline V gene data show CDR1 as MNHEY and CDR2 as SVGAGI. The DNA of the CDR3 is TGTGCCAGCAGCCGGGGAAGGGACATCTCGGCCGGCTACACCTTC. It translates to CASSRGRDISAGYTF.

J is TRBJ1-2 and V is TRBV18; 8 bases align to TRBD1. The germline V gene encodes CDR1 KGHSH and CDR2 LQKENI. The CDR3 is 15 amino acids. Trimming at V came to 4 bases and at J to 0 bases, leaving 4 bases not matched to a gene. The CDR3 protein is CASSLGQGTNYGYTF. In DNA, the CDR3 is TGTGCCAGCTCACTTGGACAGGGAACTAACTATGGCTACACCTTC.

This clone was seen a few times. The gene calls are TRBV4-1 and TRBJ1-2; D not certain. The length of the CDR3 is 14 residues. CDR1 is MGHRA and CDR2 is YSYEKL in the germline V gene. V shed 0 bases and J shed 2 bases, with 7 bases lying between them. The CDR3 region is CASSQEGRNYGYTF. The CDR3 nucleotides are TGCGCCAGCAGCCAAGAGGGCAGAAACTATGGCTACACCTTC.

The V gene is TRBV7-7, the J gene TRBJ2-1; 12 nucleotides agree with TRBD2. Unmatched junction bases numbered 6, after V lost 4 bases and J lost 8 bases. CDR3 length: 15 residues. In germline, CDR1 is SSHAT, CDR2 FNYEAQ (reference sequence). Written as DNA, the CDR3 is TGTGCCAGCAGCTCCTCGAGACTAGCGGGAGATGAGCAGTTCTTC. Translation: CASSSSRLAGDEQFF.

The rearrangement joins TRBV18 to TRBJ1-3; D is undetermined. Trimming removed 5 bases at V and 3 bases at J, with 14 bases between. This CDR3 has 15 residues. Germline CDR1 and CDR2: KGHSH and LQKENI. This chain's CDR3 is CASSIDSGGGNTIYF. Written as DNA, the CDR3 is TGTGCCAGCTCAATAGACTCCGGTGGTGGAAACACCATATATTTT.

V is TRBV7-9 and J is TRBJ1-4; D perhaps matches TRBD1 (6 bases). V was clipped by 4 bases and J by 5 bases, with 17 bases between them. Germline V gives CDR1 SEHNR, CDR2 FQNEAQ (reference sequence). CDR3 length: 16 amino acids. CDR3 sequence (DNA): TGTGCCAGCAGCTCCTTGGACAGTGGCAGGAATGAAAAACTGTTTTTT. This gives the protein CASSSLDSGRNEKLFF.

This clone was observed once. This rearrangement joins TRBV6-5 to TRBJ2-1, with D perhaps TRBD2 (5 bases). Germline CDR1 reads MNHEY; CDR2 reads SVGAGI. The CDR3 runs to 15 residues. The V and J ends lost 0 bases and 1 base respectively, with 7 bases between them. CDR3 sequence: CASSYSGESYNEQFF. CDR3 bases: TGTGCCAGCAGTTACTCCGGGGAGTCCTACAATGAGCAGTTCTTC.

The chain couples TRBV29-1 to TRBJ1-1; D is uncertain. The CDR3 extends over 8 amino acids. Trimming pared 6 bases from V and 12 bases from J, leaving 8 bases between. The germline V gene encodes CDR1 SQVTM and CDR2 ANQGSEA. This CDR3 is CSVRGTFF. The CDR3 coding sequence is TGCAGCGTCCGGGGAACTTTCTTT.

This chain links TRBV9 with TRBJ2-5; perhaps TRBD1 as D (6 bases). The germline V gene encodes CDR1 SGDLS and CDR2 YYNGEE. The CDR3 contains 14 residues. The V end lost 3 bases, the J end lost 5 bases, and 14 bases lay between the germline ends. CDR3 bases: TGTGCCAGCAGCGACGAAGGGGGTGGGGAGACCCAGTACTTC. Protein: CASSDEGGGETQYF.

The chain employs TRBV30 and TRBJ2-7; 8 bases agree with TRBD2. J was trimmed by 2 bases and V by 2 bases; bases with no gene match: 8. Germline V gene lookup returns CDR1 GTSNPN and CDR2 SVGIG (reference sequence). The CDR3 loop spans 15 amino acids. The CDR3 bases are TGTGCCTGGAGTCCACCTTACGGGAGGGCCTACGAGCAGTACTTC. Protein product: CAWSPPYGRAYEQYF. Based on the CDR3 plus reference TRBV30 and TRBJ2-7, the full variable domain is SQTIHQWPATLVQPVGSPLSLECTVEGTSNPNLYWYRQAAGRGLQLLFYSVGIGQISSEVPQNLSASRPQDRQFILSSKKLLLSDSGFYLCAWSPPYGRAYEQYFGPGTRLTVT.

This clone has a single count. The J gene is TRBJ2-3, the V gene TRBV5-1; perhaps TRBD1 as D (7 bases). Germline CDR1 and CDR2: SGHRS and YFSETQ. The length of the CDR3 is 14 residues. Deletions cut 7 bases from V and 3 bases from J, with 15 bases between. Here the CDR3 reads CASSRGDPTDTQYF. In nucleotides, the CDR3 is TGCGCCAGCTCCAGGGGGGATCCTACAGATACGCAGTATTTT.

The chain carries TRBV6-9 and TRBJ2-3, with 8 nucleotides matching TRBD1. The germline gives CDR1 MNHGY, CDR2 SVAAGI. This CDR3 has 18 amino acids. V was clipped by 5 bases and J by 1 base; unmatched bases: 14. CDR3 nucleotides: TGTGCCAGCAGTAAAACGTACAGGGGGAGTGATCGCACAGATACGCAGTATTTT. Residues: CASSKTYRGSDRTDTQYF.

The V and J genes are TRBV7-9 and TRBJ2-1, with 8 bases lining up with TRBD1. The junction had 14 bases not matched to a gene; V was cut back by 4 bases and J by 0 bases. The CDR3 extends over 19 amino acids. Germline V gives CDR1 SEHNR, CDR2 FQNEAQ (reference sequence). The CDR3 nucleotides read TGTGCCAGCAGCTCTCCGGACAGGGACGTTTGGGCCTCCTACAATGAGCAGTTCTTC. As protein: CASSSPDRDVWASYNEQFF.

This clone was counted a few times. The V call is TRBV15, the J call TRBJ1-1, with unresolved D. V lost 0 bases and J 11 bases, leaving 16 bases between the germline ends. Germline CDR1 reads LNHNV; CDR2 reads YYDKDF (reference sequence). This CDR3 spans 14 amino acids. CDR3 region: CATSRDFGGGRAFF. The CDR3 region has the DNA TGTGCCACCAGCAGAGATTTCGGCGGAGGGAGGGCTTTCTTT.

This CDR3 reads CASSLAGGFKETQYF. The CDR3 DNA sequence: TGCGCCAGCAGTCTAGCGGGGGGGTTCAAGGAGACCCAGTACTTC. The chain carries TRBV5-1 and TRBJ2-5; TRBD2 aligns across 12 bases. Germline assignment: CDR1 SGHRS and CDR2 YFSETQ. This CDR3 has 15 amino acids. V lost 5 bases to trimming and J lost 5 bases; unmatched junction nucleotides: 7.

The J gene is TRBJ1-6, the V gene TRBV11-2, with 7 bases that match TRBD1. J lost 7 bases, V lost 1 base, and 1 base had no gene match. The CDR3 has 14 residues. The V gene's germline CDR1 is SGHAT and CDR2 FQNNGV. This CDR3 reads CASSLGRGNSPLHF. CDR3 nucleotide sequence: TGTGCCAGCAGCTTAGGCAGGGGGAATTCACCCCTCCACTTT.